This TCR beta chain was recovered during a study of regulatory T cells in long-lasting Graves disease. There are a few counts of this clonotype. Its matching antigen is unknown. Study-level findings and limits: Persistent patients shared more public clonotypes (2,741) than new patients (nearly 1,000).

The time point denotes: newly diagnosed GD, antithyroid drugs for less than 3 months. Following extraction of RNA from PBMCs, that RNA was used to make the TCR library. In each case, Graves' disease was diagnosed per American Thyroid Association guidelines. Arm-PCR of CDR3 regions and iRepertoire HTBI primers were used to build TCR beta libraries. TCRdb passed the multiplex PCR reads through MiXCR, listing each CDR3 protein once. This table holds hundreds of thousands of distinct CDR3 sequences, about 16% found once. This sample was shared with a second study, whose subject was T cells in Graves' hyperthyroidism and ophthalmopathy. From that report: It was considered stable Graves' hyperthyroidism when ophthalmopathy did not progress within 18 months. Most thyroid clonotypes that were expanded above 0.001 also turned up in blood.

The sequence was obtained from a woman in her forties or fifties with Graves disease. This specimen consisted of peripheral blood mononuclear cells (PBMCs), obtained at new diagnosis, from a patient treated with antithyroid drugs.

In nucleotides, the CDR3 is TGTGCCAGTAGTACGGACAGGTGGGACTATGGCTACACCTTC. The encoded protein is CASSTDRWDYGYTF. The chain carries TRBV19 and TRBJ1-2; 7 nucleotides match TRBD1. The CDR3 spans 14 residues. J lost 3 bases, V lost 4 bases, and 5 bases had no gene match. From germline, CDR1 is LNHDA and CDR2 SQIVND (reference sequence).